This record looks at one TCR beta chain sequence and its context. The antigen remains undetermined. Active moderate-to-severe ophthalmopathy, Clinical Activity Score at least 3, NOSPECS at least 4, under 3 months' duration. This entry is derived from a study of T cells in Graves' hyperthyroidism and ophthalmopathy. For the study at large: Any treatment followed the collection of peripheral blood at initial diagnosis.

Findings of the study overall: The authors' 13 V-J model separated ophthalmopathy from stable hyperthyroidism.

RNA transcripts were the template for amplifying TCR beta CDR3 regions. TCR CDR3 underwent first-round RT-PCR with the HTBI primer set. Each CDR3 protein is one row after TCRdb ran MiXCR on the multiplex PCR reads. The table has about 380,000 distinct CDR3 sequences, less than 20% seen once. Material for sequencing was blood. The TCR comes from a man in his late teens or twenties with Graves' ophthalmopathy.

DNA for the CDR3: TGTGCCAGCAGCCGGACAGGGGGTGGGGAGCTGTTTTTT. It encodes CASSRTGGGELFF. This rearrangement joins TRBV11-2 to TRBJ2-2; 10 positions agree with TRBD1. V shed 5 bases and J 8 bases; nucleotides not matched to a gene: 2. The germline V gene has CDR1 SGHAT and CDR2 FQNNGV. The CDR3 runs 13 residues.